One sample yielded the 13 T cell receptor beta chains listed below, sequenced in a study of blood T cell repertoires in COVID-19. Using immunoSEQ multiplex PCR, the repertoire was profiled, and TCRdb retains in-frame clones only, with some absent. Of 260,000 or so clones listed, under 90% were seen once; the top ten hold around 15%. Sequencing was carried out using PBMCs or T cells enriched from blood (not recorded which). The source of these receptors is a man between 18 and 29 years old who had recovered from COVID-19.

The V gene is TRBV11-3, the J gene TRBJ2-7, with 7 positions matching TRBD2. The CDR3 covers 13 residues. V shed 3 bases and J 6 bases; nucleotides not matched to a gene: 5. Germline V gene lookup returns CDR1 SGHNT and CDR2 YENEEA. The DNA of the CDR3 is TGTGCCAGCAGCTTCGGCGGGGGTCGCGAGCAGTACTTC. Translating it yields CASSFGGGREQYF.

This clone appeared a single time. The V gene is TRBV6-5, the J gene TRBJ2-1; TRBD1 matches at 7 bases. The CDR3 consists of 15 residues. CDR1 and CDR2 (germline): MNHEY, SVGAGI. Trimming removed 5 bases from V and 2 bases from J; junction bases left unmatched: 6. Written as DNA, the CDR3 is TGTGCCAGCAGTACCTGGCAGGGGGCCTACAATGAGCAGTTCTTC. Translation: CASSTWQGAYNEQFF.

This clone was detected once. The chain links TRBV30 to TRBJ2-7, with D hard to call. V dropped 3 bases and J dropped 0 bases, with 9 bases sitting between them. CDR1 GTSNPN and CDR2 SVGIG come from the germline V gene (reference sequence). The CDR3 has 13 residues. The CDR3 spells CAWRDSSSYEQYF. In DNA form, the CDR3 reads TGTGCCTGGAGGGATTCTAGCTCCTACGAGCAGTACTTC.

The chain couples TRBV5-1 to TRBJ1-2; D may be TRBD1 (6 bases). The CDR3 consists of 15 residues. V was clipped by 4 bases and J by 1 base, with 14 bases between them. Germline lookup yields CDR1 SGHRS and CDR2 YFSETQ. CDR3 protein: CASSGRAGVNYGYTF. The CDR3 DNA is TGCGCCAGCAGCGGACGGGCAGGGGTTAACTATGGCTACACCTTC.

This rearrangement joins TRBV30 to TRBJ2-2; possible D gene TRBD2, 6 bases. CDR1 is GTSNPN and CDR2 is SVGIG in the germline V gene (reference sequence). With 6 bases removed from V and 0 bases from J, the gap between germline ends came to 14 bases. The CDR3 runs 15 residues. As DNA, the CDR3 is TGTGCCTGTGGGAGGAGGGCCGCGAACACCGGGGAGCTGTTTTTT. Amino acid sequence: CACGRRAANTGELFF.

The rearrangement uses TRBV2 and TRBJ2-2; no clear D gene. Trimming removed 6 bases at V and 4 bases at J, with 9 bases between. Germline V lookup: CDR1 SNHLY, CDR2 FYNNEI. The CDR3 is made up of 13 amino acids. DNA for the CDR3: TGTGCCAGCAGAGCTTCAGGCACCGGGGAGCTGTTTTTT. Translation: CASRASGTGELFF.

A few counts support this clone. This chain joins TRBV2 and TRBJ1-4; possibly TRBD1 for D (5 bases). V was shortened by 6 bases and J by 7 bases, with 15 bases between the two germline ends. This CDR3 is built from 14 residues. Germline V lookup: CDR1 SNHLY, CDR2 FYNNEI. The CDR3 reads CASREGMVTEKLFF. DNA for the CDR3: TGTGCCAGCAGGGAGGGGATGGTAACTGAAAAACTGTTTTTT.

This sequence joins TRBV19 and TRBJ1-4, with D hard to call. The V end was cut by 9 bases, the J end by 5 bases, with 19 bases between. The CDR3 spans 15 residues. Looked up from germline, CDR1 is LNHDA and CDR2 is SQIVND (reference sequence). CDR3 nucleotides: TGTGCCAGCCGGGGAGAGACCAGTGTAAATGAAAAACTGTTTTTT. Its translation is CASRGETSVNEKLFF.

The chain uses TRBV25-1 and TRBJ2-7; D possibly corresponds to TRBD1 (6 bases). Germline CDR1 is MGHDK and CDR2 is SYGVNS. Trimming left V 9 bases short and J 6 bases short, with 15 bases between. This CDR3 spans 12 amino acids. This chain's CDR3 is CASFGGAGEQYF. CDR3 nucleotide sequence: TGTGCCAGTTTTGGGGGCGCGGGCGAGCAGTACTTC.

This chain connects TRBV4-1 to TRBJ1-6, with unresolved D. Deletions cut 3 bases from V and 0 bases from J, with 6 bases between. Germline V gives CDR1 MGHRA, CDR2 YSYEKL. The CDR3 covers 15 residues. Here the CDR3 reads CASSHGSSYNSPLHF. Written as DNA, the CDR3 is TGCGCCAGCAGCCATGGGAGCTCCTATAATTCACCCCTCCACTTT.

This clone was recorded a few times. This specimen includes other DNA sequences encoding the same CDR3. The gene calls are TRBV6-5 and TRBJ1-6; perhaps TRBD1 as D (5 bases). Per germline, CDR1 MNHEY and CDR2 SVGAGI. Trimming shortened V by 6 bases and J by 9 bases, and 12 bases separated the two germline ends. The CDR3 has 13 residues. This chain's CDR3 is CASSPREVSPLHF. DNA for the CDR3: TGTGCCAGCAGCCCCAGGGAAGTTTCACCCCTCCACTTT.

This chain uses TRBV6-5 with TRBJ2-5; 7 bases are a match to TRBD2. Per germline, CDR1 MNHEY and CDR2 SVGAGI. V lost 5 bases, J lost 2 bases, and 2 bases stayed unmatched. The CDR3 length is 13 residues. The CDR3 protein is CASSPGLQETQYF. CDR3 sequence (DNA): TGTGCCAGCAGTCCGGGACTACAAGAGACCCAGTACTTC.

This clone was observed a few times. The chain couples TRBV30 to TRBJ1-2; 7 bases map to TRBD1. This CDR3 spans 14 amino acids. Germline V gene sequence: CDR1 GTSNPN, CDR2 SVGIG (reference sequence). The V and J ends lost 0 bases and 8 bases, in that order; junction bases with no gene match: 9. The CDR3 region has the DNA TGTGCCTGGAGTGTCCCGGACAGGCCTGGCGGCTACACCTTC. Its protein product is CAWSVPDRPGGYTF. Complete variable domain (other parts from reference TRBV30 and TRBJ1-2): SQTIHQWPATLVQPVGSPLSLECTVEGTSNPNLYWYRQAAGRGLQLLFYSVGIGQISSEVPQNLSASRPQDRQFILSSKKLLLSDSGFYLCAWSVPDRPGGYTFGSGTRLTVV.